A selection of T cell receptor beta chains follows, all from one sample in a study of multiple sclerosis patients with progressive multifocal leukoencephalopathy. Clones were sequenced by immunoSEQ multiplex PCR, and TCRdb holds only the in-frame ones, with some missing. The data contain tens of thousands of clones, roughly 86% of them singletons. The sample consisted of PBMCs, taken from a patient treated with natalizumab. The receptors stem from a human donor with multiple sclerosis. Each CDR3 is given with its conserved first and last residue. Fields, in order: V gene, J gene, clone size, D gene, CDR3 DNA, CDR3 protein. D genes are given only for firm matches. Not every row has a clone size; where given, it reads once, few, many or a size class.

v_call: TRBV4-3; j_call: TRBJ2-7; clone_size: -; d_call: TRBD1; cdr3_nt: TGCGCCAGCAGCCAAGATCTGGGACAGGGACTCTACGAGCAGTACTTC; cdr3_aa: CASSQDLGQGLYEQYF
v_call: TRBV2; j_call: TRBJ2-5; clone_size: once; d_call: -; cdr3_nt: TGTGCCAGCAGTGAAGAGGCAGAGCAGTACTTC; cdr3_aa: CASSEEAEQYF
v_call: TRBV7-9; j_call: TRBJ2-1; clone_size: once; d_call: -; cdr3_nt: TGTGCCGCTACACGGGACTACAATGAGCAGTTCTTC; cdr3_aa: CAATRDYNEQFF
v_call: TRBV5-4; j_call: TRBJ2-1; clone_size: -; d_call: -; cdr3_nt: TGTGCCAGCAGCTTGGCTGGTATAAGTTCCTACAATGAGCAGTTCTTC; cdr3_aa: CASSLAGISSYNEQFF
v_call: TRBV4-3; j_call: TRBJ2-3; clone_size: -; d_call: -; cdr3_nt: TGCGCCAGCAGCCAAGATGTGAGGACAGATACGCAGTATTTT; cdr3_aa: CASSQDVRTDTQYF
v_call: TRBV28; j_call: TRBJ1-2; clone_size: -; d_call: TRBD1; cdr3_nt: TGTGCCAGCAGTTTATCCTCCACAGGGGCCGTAGCTAACTATGGCTACACCTTC; cdr3_aa: CASSLSSTGAVANYGYTF
v_call: TRBV27; j_call: TRBJ2-1; clone_size: -; d_call: TRBD1; cdr3_nt: TGTGCCAGCAGTTTAATTAAGGGTGGGGACAGACACAATGAGCAGTTCTTC; cdr3_aa: CASSLIKGGDRHNEQFF
v_call: TRBV10-1; j_call: TRBJ1-1; clone_size: -; d_call: -; cdr3_nt: TGCGCCAGCAGTGTGGGATTTCACACTGAAGCTTTCTTT; cdr3_aa: CASSVGFHTEAFF
v_call: TRBV5-8; j_call: TRBJ2-1; clone_size: -; d_call: -; cdr3_nt: TGTGCCAGCAGCTGGACAAATTTCCCGGGCCATGAGCAGTTCTTC; cdr3_aa: CASSWTNFPGHEQFF
v_call: TRBV27; j_call: TRBJ2-1; clone_size: -; d_call: -; cdr3_nt: TGTGCCAGCAGTTTATATGAATACAATGAGCAGTTCTTC; cdr3_aa: CASSLYEYNEQFF
v_call: TRBV7-3; j_call: TRBJ2-3; clone_size: -; d_call: -; cdr3_nt: TGTGCCAGCAGCTTAATTGGGACCCAGCACAGAGATACGCAGTATTTT; cdr3_aa: CASSLIGTQHRDTQYF
v_call: TRBV5-1; j_call: TRBJ1-1; clone_size: -; d_call: -; cdr3_nt: TGCGCCAGCAGCTTGGGCGGGAGCGGGAACACTGAAGCTTTCTTT; cdr3_aa: CASSLGGSGNTEAFF
v_call: TRBV20-1; j_call: TRBJ1-1; clone_size: -; d_call: -; cdr3_nt: TGCAGTGCTCGATGGCAAGGGCGAGCTTTCTTT; cdr3_aa: CSARWQGRAFF
v_call: TRBV6-4; j_call: TRBJ2-1; clone_size: -; d_call: TRBD2; cdr3_nt: TGTGCCAGCAGTGACTCGAATATAGCGGGAGGGAGGAGTGAGCAGTTCTTC; cdr3_aa: CASSDSNIAGGRSEQFF
v_call: TRBV7-6; j_call: TRBJ2-1; clone_size: -; d_call: TRBD2; cdr3_nt: TGTGCCAGCAGCAGAGGACTAGCGGGAGGTCAGGAGCAGTTCTTC; cdr3_aa: CASSRGLAGGQEQFF
v_call: TRBV29-1; j_call: TRBJ2-1; clone_size: -; d_call: -; cdr3_nt: TGCAGCGCCCGACGGGACTTAGGATACAATGAGCAGTTCTTC; cdr3_aa: CSARRDLGYNEQFF
v_call: TRBV21-1; j_call: TRBJ1-5; clone_size: -; d_call: -; cdr3_nt: TGTGCCAGCAGCAAAGCTAGAGAGACCGTTAATCAGCCCCAGCATTTT; cdr3_aa: CASSKARETVNQPQHF